This T cell receptor (beta chain) comes out of a study of CD8 T cells in acute hepatitis C reinfection. This clone was seen a few times. Its antigen is currently unknown. Profiled with immunoSEQ multiplex PCR; TCRdb holds only in-frame clones, not every one. The sample includes tens of thousands of clones, roughly 85% seen only once; the top ten take approximately 11%. CDR1 LNHDA and CDR2 SQIVND come from the germline V gene (reference sequence). J was trimmed by 4 bases and V by 4 bases; bases with no gene match: 11. The CDR3 is 16 residues long. Study outcomes and limitations: All groups preferentially used TRBV04 and TRBV06, which was not due to overrepresentation in the naive pool. Acute resolver, follow-up resolver and acute chronic samples had similar high diversity.

The time point is: naive CD8 control sorted from an acute-time-point sample. The receptor's source is a woman younger than 30 who spontaneously cleared hepatitis C infection. The rearrangement links TRBV19 to TRBJ2-7; 9 bases align to TRBD2. Input material: naive CD8+ T cells from PBMCs. The CDR3 protein is CASSTPIAGDPYEQYF. The DNA of the CDR3 is TGTGCCAGTAGTACCCCAATAGCGGGAGATCCTTACGAGCAGTACTTC.